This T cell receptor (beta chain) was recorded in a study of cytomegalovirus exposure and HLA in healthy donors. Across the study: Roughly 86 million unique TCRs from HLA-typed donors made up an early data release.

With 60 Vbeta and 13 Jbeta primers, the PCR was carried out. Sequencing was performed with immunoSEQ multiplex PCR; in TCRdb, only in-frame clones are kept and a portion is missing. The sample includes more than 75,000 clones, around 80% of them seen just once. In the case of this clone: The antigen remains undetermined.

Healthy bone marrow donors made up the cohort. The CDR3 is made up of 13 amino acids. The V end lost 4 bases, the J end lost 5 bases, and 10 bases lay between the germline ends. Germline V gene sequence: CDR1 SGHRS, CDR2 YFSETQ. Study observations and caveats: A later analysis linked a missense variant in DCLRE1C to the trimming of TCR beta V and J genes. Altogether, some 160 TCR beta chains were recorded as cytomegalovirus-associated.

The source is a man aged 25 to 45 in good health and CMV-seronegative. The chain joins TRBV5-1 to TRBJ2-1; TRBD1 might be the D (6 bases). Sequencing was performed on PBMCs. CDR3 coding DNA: TGCGCCAGCAGCCAACGGACAGACAATGAGCAGTTCTTC. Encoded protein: CASSQRTDNEQFF.